Listed here are 18 T cell receptor beta chains from one sample, sequenced in a study of cytomegalovirus exposure and HLA in healthy donors. PCR was performed using 60 Vbeta and 13 Jbeta primers. Sequencing used immunoSEQ multiplex PCR; TCRdb keeps in-frame clones, though not all of them. The sample shows over 150,000 clones, 82% of them seen only once. The sample consisted of PBMCs. These receptors were obtained from a girl aged 5-17 years in good health and CMV-seropositive.

Here the CDR3 DNA reads TGTGCCTGGAGAGTTGGACAGGGTAACACTGAAGCTTTCTTT. Translated: CAWRVGQGNTEAFF. The chain joins TRBV30 to TRBJ1-1; TRBD1 aligns across 8 bases. This CDR3 has 14 residues. The V gene's germline CDR1 is GTSNPN and CDR2 SVGIG (reference sequence). Losses at the gene ends were 3 bases for V and 2 bases for J; bases not matched to a gene: 5.

The chain joins TRBV2 to TRBJ1-2, with D maybe TRBD1 (5 bases). The germline V gene has CDR1 SNHLY and CDR2 FYNNEI. This CDR3 has 17 residues. V gave up 4 bases and J gave up 5 bases, with 23 bases separating them. Here the CDR3 DNA reads TGTGCCAGCAGTGTATCTTGGGGTCGGGGGGATGAATATGGCTACACCTTC. It codes for CASSVSWGRGDEYGYTF.

The chain uses TRBV2 and TRBJ2-3; 8 positions agree with TRBD2. V dropped 2 bases and J dropped 2; count of bases not matched to a gene: 3. Looked up from germline, CDR1 is SNHLY and CDR2 is FYNNEI. The CDR3 runs 15 residues. CDR3 loop: CASSEQREYTDTQYF. CDR3 nucleotides: TGTGCCAGCAGTGAACAGCGGGAGTACACAGATACGCAGTATTTT.

The CDR3 loop is CASSQGLQNNQPQHF. CDR3 coding DNA: TGCGCCAGCAGCCAAGGACTACAGAACAATCAGCCCCAGCATTTT. The V call is TRBV4-3, the J call TRBJ1-5; D ambiguous. Trimming pared 1 base from V and 3 bases from J, leaving 10 bases between. Germline V gene sequence: CDR1 LGHNA, CDR2 YSLEER. The CDR3 length is 15 residues.

The chain couples TRBV5-4 to TRBJ2-1, with 11 bases identical to TRBD1. With 3 bases clipped from V and 7 bases from J, the junction kept 6 bases outside the gene matches. Germline values: CDR1 SGHNT, CDR2 YYREEE (reference sequence). This CDR3 region has 15 residues. This chain's CDR3 is CASSWADRGPNEQFF. Written as DNA, the CDR3 is TGTGCCAGCAGCTGGGCGGACAGGGGGCCGAATGAGCAGTTCTTC. The complete variable domain, with remaining parts taken from reference TRBV5-4 and TRBJ2-1, reads ETGVTQSPTHLIKTRGQQVTLRCSSQSGHNTVSWYQQALGQGPQFIFQYYREEENGRGNFPPRFSGLQFPNYSSELNVNALELDDSALYLCASSWADRGPNEQFFGPGTRLTVL.

The chain combines TRBV20-1 with TRBJ1-1; no clear D gene. Looked up from germline, CDR1 is DFQATT and CDR2 is SNEGSKA (reference sequence). The CDR3 has 11 amino acids. V was trimmed by 1 base and J by 8 bases, leaving 8 bases between them. CDR3 DNA sequence: TGCAGTGCTAGAGGATTGACAGAAGCTTTCTTT. Its translation: CSARGLTEAFF.

The V call is TRBV7-2, the J call TRBJ2-7; D is uncertain. This CDR3 region has 15 residues. Germline V gene lookup returns CDR1 SGHTA and CDR2 FQGNSA. Trimming removed 4 bases from V and 1 base from J, with 14 bases in between. CDR3 residues: CASSSRVFGSYEQYF. DNA for the CDR3: TGTGCCAGCAGCTCTAGAGTATTCGGGTCCTACGAGCAGTACTTC.

This clone was found a few times. The CDR3: CASSLGSGRARPTQYF. For the CDR3, the DNA is TGTGCCAGCAGCTTGGGAAGCGGGAGGGCCAGGCCCACGCAGTATTTT. This sequence joins TRBV5-4 and TRBJ2-3; 10 nucleotides match TRBD2. Germline lookup yields CDR1 SGHNT and CDR2 YYREEE (reference sequence). The junction had 10 bases not matched to a gene; V was cut back by 0 bases and J by 9 bases. This CDR3 is 16 amino acids long.

The V call is TRBV2, the J call TRBJ2-3; possibly TRBD2 for D (5 bases). The germline V and J ends were trimmed by 7 bases and 5 bases, with 16 bases remaining between them. The germline V gene encodes CDR1 SNHLY and CDR2 FYNNEI. The CDR3 runs to 14 residues. The CDR3 nucleotides read TGTGCCAGCACCCTCCTGGTAGAGGGAGATACGCAGTATTTT. Encoded protein: CASTLLVEGDTQYF.

The CDR3 nucleotides read TGTGCCAGCAGCTTGTCGTTTGGCCCCAACTACGAGCAGTACTTC. Amino acid sequence: CASSLSFGPNYEQYF. The gene calls are TRBV11-3 and TRBJ2-7; D is undetermined. Germline CDR1 SGHNT, CDR2 YENEEA. CDR3 length: 15 residues. V lost 3 bases and J lost 3, with 15 bases in between.

This rearrangement joins TRBV27 to TRBJ2-2, with a tentative D call TRBD1 (5 bases). The CDR3 runs 15 residues. V was pared by 6 bases and J by 6 bases, with 17 bases between. Germline V gives CDR1 MNHEY, CDR2 SMNVEV (reference sequence). The CDR3 DNA reads as TGTGCCAGCAGACCCGGGCCAGGGTTACCCGGGGAGCTGTTTTTT. It translates to CASRPGPGLPGELFF.

The rearrangement uses TRBV19 and TRBJ1-2; the D is unclear. The CDR3 runs to 13 residues. Trimming took 1 base from V and 7 from J, leaving 10 bases between them. Per germline, CDR1 LNHDA and CDR2 SQIVND (reference sequence). Here the CDR3 DNA reads TGTGCCAGTAGTATAGGACCTGCAGGTGGCTACACCTTC. Residues: CASSIGPAGGYTF. The full variable domain, completed using reference TRBV19 and TRBJ1-2, is DGGITQSPKYLFRKEGQNVTLSCEQNLNHDAMYWYRQDPGQGLRLIYYSQIVNDFQKGDIAEGYSVSREKKESFPLTVTSAQKNPTAFYLCASSIGPAGGYTFGSGTRLTVV.

This clone was detected only once. The rearrangement uses TRBV27 and TRBJ2-7; 10 nucleotides line up with TRBD2. The CDR3 is 16 residues long. The V gene's germline CDR1 is MNHEY and CDR2 SMNVEV (reference sequence). Trimming cost V 4 bases and J 7 bases; bases outside gene matches: 13. The chain's CDR3 is CASSSTRTSGSPEQYF. The CDR3 region has the DNA TGTGCCAGCAGTTCGACCCGGACTAGCGGCTCTCCTGAGCAGTACTTC.

The rearrangement joins TRBV9 to TRBJ2-7, with D possibly matching TRBD1 (5 bases). This CDR3 contains 14 residues. V was trimmed by 4 bases and J by 7 bases, leaving 18 bases between them. Germline V gene sequence: CDR1 SGDLS, CDR2 YYNGEE. The CDR3 DNA reads TGTGCCAGCAGCCCGCCGCAGGGTTTCGGGGAGCAGTACTTC. It yields the protein CASSPPQGFGEQYF. Filled out from reference TRBV9 and TRBJ2-7, the complete variable domain reads DSGVTQTPKHLITATGQRVTLRCSPRSGDLSVYWYQQSLDQGLQFLIQYYNGEERAKGNILERFSAQQFPDLHSELNLSSLELGDSALYFCASSPPQGFGEQYFGPGTRLTVT.

This chain joins TRBV5-1 and TRBJ2-5, with TRBD1 matching over 9 bases. CDR1 and CDR2 (germline): SGHRS, YFSETQ. The CDR3 totals 15 residues. J lost 7 bases, V lost 0 bases, and 7 bases had no gene match. CDR3 nucleotides: TGCGCCAGCAGCTTGGTTTCCGGGACAGGGATGACCCAGTACTTC. This translates into CASSLVSGTGMTQYF.

The chain uses TRBV2 and TRBJ1-5; D possibly corresponds to TRBD1 (5 bases). The CDR3 is made up of 14 amino acids. Deletions cut 1 base from V and 5 bases from J, with 9 bases between. CDR1 SNHLY and CDR2 FYNNEI come from the germline V gene. The CDR3 DNA reads as TGTGCCAGCAGTGAAGGGGGCGGGGATCAGCCCCAGCATTTT. Translation: CASSEGGGDQPQHF.

This clone has only a few counts. This rearrangement joins TRBV7-2 to TRBJ2-1; TRBD2 agrees at 8 bases. Germline loops: CDR1 SGHTA, CDR2 FQGNSA. CDR3 length: 14 amino acids. V gave up 4 bases and J gave up 9 bases; unmatched junction bases: 8. Here the CDR3 reads CASSSVSGNGEQFF. The CDR3 DNA follows: TGTGCCAGCAGCTCAGTTAGCGGGAACGGTGAGCAGTTCTTC.

This clone appeared a single time. The CDR3 reads CASSFTGGEQYF. The CDR3 nucleotides are TGTGCCAGCAGCTTCACAGGGGGCGAGCAGTACTTC. J is TRBJ2-7 and V is TRBV7-2; 8 nucleotides align to TRBD1. J lost 6 bases, V lost 3 bases, and 1 base had no gene match. In germline, CDR1 is SGHTA, CDR2 FQGNSA. This CDR3 region has 12 residues.